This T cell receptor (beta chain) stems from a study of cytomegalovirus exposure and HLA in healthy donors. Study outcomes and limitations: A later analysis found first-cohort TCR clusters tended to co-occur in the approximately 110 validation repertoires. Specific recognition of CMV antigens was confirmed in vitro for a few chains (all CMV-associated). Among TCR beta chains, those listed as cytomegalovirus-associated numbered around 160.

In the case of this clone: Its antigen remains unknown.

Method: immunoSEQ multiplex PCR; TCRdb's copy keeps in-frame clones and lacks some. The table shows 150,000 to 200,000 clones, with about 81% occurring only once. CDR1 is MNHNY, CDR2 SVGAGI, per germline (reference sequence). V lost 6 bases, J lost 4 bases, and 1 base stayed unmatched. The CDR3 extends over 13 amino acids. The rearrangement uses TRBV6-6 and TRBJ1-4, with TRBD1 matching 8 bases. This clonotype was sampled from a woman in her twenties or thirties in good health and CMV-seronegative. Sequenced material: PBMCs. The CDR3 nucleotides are TGTGCCAGCAGGACAGGGGTTAATGAAAAACTGTTTTTT. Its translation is CASRTGVNEKLFF.